The TCR beta chain described here comes from a study of T cell responses to AZD1222 COVID-19 vaccine. Worth noting for this clone: The antigen remains unidentified.

Whole-study results and caveats: At study baseline, merely roughly 6 AZD1222 recipients were seropositive. The sample set comprised mostly white British donors with more females, and clonal diversity was possibly underestimated.

Sequenced by immunoSEQ multiplex PCR; TCRdb stores in-frame clones only, minus some. The top ten hold approximately 3.6% of the sample, which has over 130,000 clones, roughly 90% seen once. The CDR3 extends over 16 amino acids. Trimming took 4 bases from V and 2 from J, leaving 11 bases between them. Germline CDR1 is KGHDR and CDR2 is SFDVKD. Sequenced material: peripheral blood, taken 28 days after the second AZD1222 dose. This TCR was sampled from an adult who received the AZD1222 COVID-19 vaccine. The chain is built from TRBV24-1 and TRBJ2-6, with D possibly being TRBD1 (6 bases). The CDR3 DNA reads TGTGCCACCAGTGACGCAGGGGCGGCTGGGGCCAACGTCCTGACTTTC. Translating it yields CATSDAGAAGANVLTF.